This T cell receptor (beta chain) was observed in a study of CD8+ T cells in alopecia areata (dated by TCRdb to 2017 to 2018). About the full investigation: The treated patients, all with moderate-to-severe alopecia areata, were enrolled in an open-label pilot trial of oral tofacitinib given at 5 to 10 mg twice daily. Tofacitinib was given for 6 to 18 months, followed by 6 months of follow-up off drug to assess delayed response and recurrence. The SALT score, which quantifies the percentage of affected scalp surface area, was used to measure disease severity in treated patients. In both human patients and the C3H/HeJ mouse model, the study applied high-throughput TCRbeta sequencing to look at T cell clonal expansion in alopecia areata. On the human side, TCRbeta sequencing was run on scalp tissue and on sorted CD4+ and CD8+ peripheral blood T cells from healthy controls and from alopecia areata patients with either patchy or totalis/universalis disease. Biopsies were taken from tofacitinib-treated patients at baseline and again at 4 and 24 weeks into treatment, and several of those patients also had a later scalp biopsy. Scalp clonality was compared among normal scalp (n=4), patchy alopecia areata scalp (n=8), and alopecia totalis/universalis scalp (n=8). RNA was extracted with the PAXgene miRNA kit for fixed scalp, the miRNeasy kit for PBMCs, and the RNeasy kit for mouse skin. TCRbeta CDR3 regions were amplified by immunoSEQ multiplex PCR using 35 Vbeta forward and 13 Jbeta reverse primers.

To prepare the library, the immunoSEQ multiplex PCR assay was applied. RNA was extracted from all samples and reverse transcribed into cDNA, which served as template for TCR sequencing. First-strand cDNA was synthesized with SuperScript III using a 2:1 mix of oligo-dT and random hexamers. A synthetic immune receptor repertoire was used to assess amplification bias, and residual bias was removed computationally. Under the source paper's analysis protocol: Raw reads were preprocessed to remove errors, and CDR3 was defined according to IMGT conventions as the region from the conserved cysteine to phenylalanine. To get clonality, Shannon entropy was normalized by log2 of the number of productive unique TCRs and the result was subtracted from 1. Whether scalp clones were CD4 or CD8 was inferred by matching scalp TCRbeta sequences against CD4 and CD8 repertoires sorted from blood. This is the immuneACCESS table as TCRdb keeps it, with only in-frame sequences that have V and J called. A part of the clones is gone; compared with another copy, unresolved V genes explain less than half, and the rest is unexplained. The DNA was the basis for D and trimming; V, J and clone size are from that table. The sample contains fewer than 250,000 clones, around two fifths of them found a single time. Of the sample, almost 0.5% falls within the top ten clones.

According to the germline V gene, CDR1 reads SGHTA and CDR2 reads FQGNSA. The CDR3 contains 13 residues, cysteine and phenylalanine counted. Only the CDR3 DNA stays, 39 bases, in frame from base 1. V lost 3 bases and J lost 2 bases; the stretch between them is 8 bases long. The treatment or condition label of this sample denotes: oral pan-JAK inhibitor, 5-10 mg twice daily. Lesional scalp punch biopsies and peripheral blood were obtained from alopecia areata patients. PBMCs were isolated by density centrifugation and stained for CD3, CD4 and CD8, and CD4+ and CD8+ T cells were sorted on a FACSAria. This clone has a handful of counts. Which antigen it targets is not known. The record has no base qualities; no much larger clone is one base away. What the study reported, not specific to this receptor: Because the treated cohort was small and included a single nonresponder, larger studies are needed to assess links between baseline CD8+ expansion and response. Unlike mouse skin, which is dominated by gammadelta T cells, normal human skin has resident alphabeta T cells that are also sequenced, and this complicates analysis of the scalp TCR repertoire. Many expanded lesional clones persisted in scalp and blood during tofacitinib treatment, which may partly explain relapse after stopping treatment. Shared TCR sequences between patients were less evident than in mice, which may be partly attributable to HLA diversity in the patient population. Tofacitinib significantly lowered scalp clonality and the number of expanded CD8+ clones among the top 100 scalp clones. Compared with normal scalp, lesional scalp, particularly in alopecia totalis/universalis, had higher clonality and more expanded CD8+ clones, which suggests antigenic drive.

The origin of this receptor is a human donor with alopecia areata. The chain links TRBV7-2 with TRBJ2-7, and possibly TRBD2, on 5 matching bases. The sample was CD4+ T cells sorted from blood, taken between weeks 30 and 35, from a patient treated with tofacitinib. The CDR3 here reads CASSFYGAYEQYF. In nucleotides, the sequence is TGTGCCAGCAGCTTCTACGGGGCCTACGAGCAGTACTTC.